This TCR beta chain was obtained from a study of control samples from healthy donors and cancer patients. The CDR3 runs to 16 residues. CDR1 and CDR2 (germline): ENHRY, SYGVKD. V was trimmed by 6 bases and J by 1 base, leaving 18 bases between them. Profiling relied on immunoSEQ multiplex PCR, and the TCRdb table lists in-frame clones only, not all of them. The sample lists about 49,000 clones, roughly 85% occurring once. The source material was PBMCs. The chain employs TRBV10-3 and TRBJ1-1; D is unclear. The TCR was taken from a woman between 50 and 59 years old with lung cancer. As DNA, the CDR3 is TGTGCCATCAGAGATTCCCCTGGACGGGAGAACACTGAAGCTTTCTTT. Translated, it gives CAIRDSPGRENTEAFF.